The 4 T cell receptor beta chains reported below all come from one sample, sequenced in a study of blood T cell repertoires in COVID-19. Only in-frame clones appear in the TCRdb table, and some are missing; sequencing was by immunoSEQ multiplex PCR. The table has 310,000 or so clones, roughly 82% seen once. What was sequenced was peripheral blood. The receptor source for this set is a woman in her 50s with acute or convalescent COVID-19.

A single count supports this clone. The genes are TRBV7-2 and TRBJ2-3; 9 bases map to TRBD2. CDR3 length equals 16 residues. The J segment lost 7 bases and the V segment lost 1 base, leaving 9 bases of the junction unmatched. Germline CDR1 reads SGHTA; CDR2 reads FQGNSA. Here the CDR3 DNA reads TGTGCCAGCAGCTTAGACCCCGTGCTAGCGGGAAATACGCAGTATTTT. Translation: CASSLDPVLAGNTQYF.

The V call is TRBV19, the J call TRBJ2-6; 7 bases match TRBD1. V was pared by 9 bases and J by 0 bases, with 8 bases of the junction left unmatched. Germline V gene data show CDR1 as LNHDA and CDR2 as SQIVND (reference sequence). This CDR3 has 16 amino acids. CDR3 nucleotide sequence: TGTGCCAGCGACCGGGACAGATCCTCTGGGGCCAACGTCCTGACTTTC. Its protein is CASDRDRSSGANVLTF. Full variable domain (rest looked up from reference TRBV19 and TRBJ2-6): DGGITQSPKYLFRKEGQNVTLSCEQNLNHDAMYWYRQDPGQGLRLIYYSQIVNDFQKGDIAEGYSVSREKKESFPLTVTSAQKNPTAFYLCASDRDRSSGANVLTFGAGSRLTVL.

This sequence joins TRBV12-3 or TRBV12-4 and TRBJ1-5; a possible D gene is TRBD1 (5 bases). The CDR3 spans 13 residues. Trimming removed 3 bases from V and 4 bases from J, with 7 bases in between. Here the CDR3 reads CASSFDRNQPQHF. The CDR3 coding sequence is TGTGCCAGCAGTTTTGACAGAAATCAGCCCCAGCATTTT.

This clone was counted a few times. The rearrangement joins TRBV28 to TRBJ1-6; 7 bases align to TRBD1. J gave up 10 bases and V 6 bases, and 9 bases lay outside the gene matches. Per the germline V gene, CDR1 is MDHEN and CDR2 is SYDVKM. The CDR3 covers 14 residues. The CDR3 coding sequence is TGTGCCAGCAGGCGACAGGGTCTCTCCTCACCCCTCCACTTT. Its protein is CASRRQGLSSPLHF.